Included here is one T cell receptor beta chain sequence, with context. This sample was taken from a study of OX40 agonist ivuxolimab in advanced cancers. Looking at the study overall: Given to patients was ivuxolimab, an agonistic anti-OX40 (CD134) antibody. Patients receiving dose escalation had hepatocellular carcinoma, melanoma, renal cell or head and neck cancer.

Looked up from germline, CDR1 is ENHRY and CDR2 is SYGVKD. The CDR3 sequence is 13 residues long. Germline trimming cut 10 bases from V and 2 bases from J; bases unmatched to any gene: 5. Profiled with immunoSEQ multiplex PCR; TCRdb holds only in-frame clones, not every one. This table has more than 65,000 clones, about 83% appearing once. Material: CD4+ or CD8+ T cells sorted from blood, obtained in a trial of the OX40 agonist ivuxolimab. The chain has TRBV10-3 and TRBJ1-2, with 9 positions matching TRBD1. The TCR sequence derives from an adult with an advanced solid tumor such as melanoma, head and neck, liver or kidney cancer. This CDR3 reads CATQGTGNYGYTF. Here the CDR3 DNA reads TGTGCCACCCAGGGGACAGGGAACTATGGCTACACCTTC.